The next 27 T cell receptor beta chains were all read from a single sample in a study of cytomegalovirus exposure and HLA in healthy donors. Primers included in the PCR were 60 Vbeta and 13 Jbeta primers. Assay used: immunoSEQ multiplex PCR; TCRdb lists only in-frame clones, some missing. Counted here are 130,000 to 150,000 clones, about 72% occurring once; the ten biggest clones make up roughly 4.7%. The sample was PBMCs. The receptors originated from a man in his sixties in good health and CMV-seronegative.

This chain connects TRBV14 to TRBJ2-1; 12 bases align to TRBD1. The CDR3 covers 15 residues. The V gene's germline CDR1 is SGHDN and CDR2 FVKESK. V shed 5 bases, J shed 8 bases, and the junction held 7 bases outside the gene matches. CDR3 nucleotides: TGTGCCAGCAGCACGGGGACAGGGGGCTTCGATGAGCAGTTCTTC. It yields the protein CASSTGTGGFDEQFF. The full variable domain, in which reference TRBV14 and TRBJ2-1 provide the parts outside the CDR3, is EAGVTQFPSHSVIEKGQTVTLRCDPISGHDNLYWYRRVMGKEIKFLLHFVKESKQDESGMPNNRFLAERTGGTYSTLKVQPAELEDSGVYFCASSTGTGGFDEQFFGPGTRLTVL.

This clone was recorded a few times. The gene calls are TRBV15 and TRBJ2-7; a weak D match, TRBD2 (6 bases). Germline lookup yields CDR1 LNHNV and CDR2 YYDKDF (reference sequence). Deletions cut 8 bases from V and 6 bases from J, with 17 bases between. The CDR3 is 13 amino acids. The CDR3, as DNA: TGTGCCACCTCCCCACGACTAGGCGGCGAGCAGTACTTC. Translation: CATSPRLGGEQYF.

The rearrangement links TRBV4-3 to TRBJ1-1; D is perhaps TRBD1 (6 bases). The V gene lost 4 bases and the J gene lost 1 base, with 13 bases spanning the gap. CDR3 length equals 15 residues. Germline V gene sequence: CDR1 LGHNA, CDR2 YSLEER. The CDR3 spells CASSRVRGPNTEAFF. The CDR3 DNA is TGCGCCAGCAGCCGGGTCAGGGGTCCGAACACTGAAGCTTTCTTT.

This clone was recorded only once. The V call is TRBV28, the J call TRBJ2-7; TRBD1 matches at 10 bases. The V gene's germline CDR1 is MDHEN and CDR2 SYDVKM. The CDR3 is 16 residues long. The trim removed 6 bases at V and 3 bases at J, leaving 11 bases unmatched. CDR3 bases: TGTGCCAGCAGCCCCGAACCGGGACAGGGGATCTACGAGCAGTACTTC. Translated, it gives CASSPEPGQGIYEQYF.

In its sample, this clone was seen a few times. The chain recombines TRBV7-7 with TRBJ2-7; 8 bases map to TRBD1. The V segment lost 5 bases and the J segment 2 bases; nucleotides outside the gene matches: 8. CDR1 is SSHAT, CDR2 FNYEAQ, per germline (reference sequence). This CDR3 region has 15 residues. This CDR3 is CASSPRGRIAYEQYF. The CDR3 DNA sequence: TGTGCCAGCAGCCCCAGGGGGCGCATAGCCTACGAGCAGTACTTC.

The chain couples TRBV28 to TRBJ2-2; 9 bases fit TRBD2. Germline trimming cut 4 bases from V and 6 bases from J; bases unmatched to any gene: 6. Germline V gene lookup returns CDR1 MDHEN and CDR2 SYDVKM. This CDR3 comprises 15 residues. The CDR3 loop is CASSSVAGEPGELFF. The CDR3 bases are TGTGCCAGCAGTTCCGTAGCGGGAGAACCCGGGGAGCTGTTTTTT. Based on the CDR3 plus reference TRBV28 and TRBJ2-2, the full variable domain is DVKVTQSSRYLVKRTGEKVFLECVQDMDHENMFWYRQDPGLGLRLIYFSYDVKMKEKGDIPEGYSVSREKKERFSLILESASTNQTSMYLCASSSVAGEPGELFFGEGSRLTVL.

The chain recombines TRBV14 with TRBJ2-7; tentative D call: TRBD2 (6 bases). The germline V gene has CDR1 SGHDN and CDR2 FVKESK. Trimming stripped 2 bases from V and 2 bases from J, with 13 bases between. The CDR3 totals 15 residues. CDR3: CASSQFAGSAYEQYF. CDR3 bases: TGTGCCAGCAGCCAATTCGCGGGGTCGGCCTACGAGCAGTACTTC.

This chain uses TRBV28 with TRBJ1-1; D not resolved. The CDR3 is made up of 15 amino acids. CDR1 and CDR2 (germline): MDHEN, SYDVKM. Trimming took off 6 bases at V and 5 bases at J, with 19 bases between the two ends. In nucleotides, the CDR3 is TGTGCCAGCAGCTTAAAGGGAGGGTCCGGTACTGAAGCTTTCTTT. Protein sequence: CASSLKGGSGTEAFF.

Points on this clone: The junction departs from germline at one end; a sequencing error may be responsible. The chain joins TRBV6-4 to TRBJ1-2; TRBD1 agrees at 9 bases. This CDR3 contains 13 residues. In germline, CDR1 is MRHNA, CDR2 SNTAGT. CDR3 nucleotides: TGTGCCAGCAGCCCAGACAGGGGGAGAGGCTACCCCTTC. Translation: CASSPDRGRGYPF.

The chain combines TRBV28 with TRBJ2-2; 15 positions agree with TRBD2. Germline CDR1 is MDHEN and CDR2 is SYDVKM. Trimming at V came to 6 bases and at J to 0 bases, leaving 8 bases not matched to a gene. The CDR3 sequence is 19 residues long. CDR3 amino acids: CASRLGTSGRLTNTGELFF. The CDR3, as DNA: TGTGCCAGCAGGCTCGGGACTAGCGGGAGGCTCACGAACACCGGGGAGCTGTTTTTT.

This clone has more than one count but fewer than ten. The V gene is TRBV5-1, the J gene TRBJ2-1; 8 bases match TRBD2. V trimming: 0 bases; J trimming: 7 bases; junction bases outside the gene matches: 6. The V gene's germline CDR1 is SGHRS and CDR2 YFSETQ. The CDR3 loop spans 15 amino acids. The CDR3 DNA sequence: TGCGCCAGCAGCTTGGTGGCTAGCGGGCTAAATGAGCAGTTCTTC. Its translation is CASSLVASGLNEQFF. Complete variable domain (other parts from reference TRBV5-1 and TRBJ2-1): KAGVTQTPRYLIKTRGQQVTLSCSPISGHRSVSWYQQTPGQGLQFLFEYFSETQRNKGNFPGRFSGRQFSNSRSEMNVSTLELGDSALYLCASSLVASGLNEQFFGPGTRLTVL.

This chain links TRBV18 with TRBJ1-1, with D unclear. The V and J ends lost 6 bases and 6 bases respectively, with 20 bases between them. The germline gives CDR1 KGHSH, CDR2 LQKENI. This CDR3 is 15 amino acids long. CDR3 residues: CASSPAVQSWAEAFF. The CDR3 DNA follows: TGTGCCAGCTCCCCAGCGGTTCAGTCTTGGGCTGAAGCTTTCTTT.

The chain links TRBV19 to TRBJ2-7, with 9 nucleotides matching TRBD2. The CDR3 length is 16 residues. V dropped 9 bases and J dropped 4; count of bases not matched to a gene: 16. In germline, CDR1 is LNHDA, CDR2 SQIVND (reference sequence). The CDR3, as DNA: TGTGCCAGCTCAAGTCTAGCGGGACGTAATGCATACGAGCAGTACTTC. Translating gives CASSSLAGRNAYEQYF.

This clone has only a few counts. The chain combines TRBV29-1 with TRBJ2-5, with D tentatively TRBD2 (6 bases). This CDR3 has 15 amino acids. Germline V gene data show CDR1 as SQVTM and CDR2 as ANQGSEA. V shed 2 bases and J shed 5 bases, with 18 bases lying between them. The CDR3 region is CSVELRREVSETQYF. The CDR3 nucleotides read TGCAGCGTTGAACTACGCAGGGAGGTTAGTGAGACCCAGTACTTC.

The genes are TRBV7-2 and TRBJ2-3, with D possibly being TRBD2 (6 bases). Germline V lookup: CDR1 SGHTA, CDR2 FQGNSA. V dropped 5 bases and J dropped 1 base, with 13 bases sitting between them. The CDR3 contains 15 residues. CDR3 DNA sequence: TGTGCCAGCAGCGCGCCTGCGGGGCGCACAGATACGCAGTATTTT. Encoded protein: CASSAPAGRTDTQYF.

The chain carries TRBV2 and TRBJ2-7; a possible D gene is TRBD1 (5 bases). The CDR3 is 17 residues long. The V gene's germline CDR1 is SNHLY and CDR2 FYNNEI. V was clipped by 6 bases and J by 4 bases, with 25 bases between them. The CDR3 spells CASRDPAPGNPLYEQYF. The CDR3 coding sequence is TGTGCCAGCAGGGACCCAGCCCCAGGGAATCCCCTTTACGAGCAGTACTTC. Full variable domain (rest looked up from reference TRBV2 and TRBJ2-7): EPEVTQTPSHQVTQMGQEVILRCVPISNHLYFYWYRQILGQKVEFLVSFYNNEISEKSEIFDDQFSVERPDGSNFTLKIRSTKLEDSAMYFCASRDPAPGNPLYEQYFGPGTRLTVT.

The chain joins TRBV19 to TRBJ2-1, with D perhaps matching TRBD2 (6 bases). This CDR3 region has 16 residues. Trimming took 1 base from V and 3 from J, leaving 13 bases between them. From germline, CDR1 is LNHDA and CDR2 SQIVND (reference sequence). CDR3 sequence reads: CASSIVTGVRYNEQFF. Written as DNA, the CDR3 is TGTGCCAGTAGTATAGTAACGGGAGTACGCTACAATGAGCAGTTCTTC.

The count of this clone is one. This CDR3 is CASRASRAGEQFF. CDR3 nucleotide sequence: TGTGCCAGCAGAGCTAGCCGGGCAGGTGAGCAGTTCTTC. The chain links TRBV6-5 to TRBJ2-1; tentative D call: TRBD2 (5 bases). CDR1 MNHEY and CDR2 SVGAGI come from the germline V gene. The CDR3 spans 13 residues. Trimming removed 6 bases at V and 9 bases at J, with 15 bases between.

The rearrangement joins TRBV4-3 to TRBJ1-1, with a possible D match to TRBD1 (5 bases). CDR3 length: 15 residues. Germline V gene data show CDR1 as LGHNA and CDR2 as YSLEER. Trimming removed 0 bases at V and 4 bases at J, with 12 bases between. This CDR3 is CASSQDPGKTTEAFF. The CDR3 nucleotides are TGCGCCAGCAGCCAAGACCCAGGGAAGACCACTGAAGCTTTCTTT.

This clone was counted between two and nine times. The gene calls are TRBV7-2 and TRBJ1-4; 7 nucleotides align to TRBD1. Germline loops: CDR1 SGHTA, CDR2 FQGNSA. This CDR3 has 16 amino acids. Trimming removed 5 bases from V and 4 bases from J; junction bases left unmatched: 10. CDR3 loop: CASSLVRDRDNEKLFF. CDR3 coding DNA: TGTGCCAGCAGCCTTGTCCGTGACAGGGATAATGAAAAACTGTTTTTT.

The chain recombines TRBV14 with TRBJ2-3, with a weak D call TRBD2 (5 bases). The V end lost 2 bases, the J end lost 2 bases, and 11 bases lay between the germline ends. CDR1 and CDR2 (germline): SGHDN, FVKESK. The CDR3 contains 15 residues. As DNA, the CDR3 is TGTGCCAGCAGCCAAAGGGAGTTCGACACAGATACGCAGTATTTT. This gives the protein CASSQREFDTDTQYF.

This sequence joins TRBV7-3 and TRBJ2-2, with D unresolved. V lost 0 bases and J 5 bases, leaving 10 bases between the germline ends. From germline, CDR1 is SGHTA and CDR2 FQGTGA. The length of the CDR3 is 15 residues. The DNA for the CDR3 is TGTGCCAGCAGCTTAACGGGTTCAGGAACCGGGGAGCTGTTTTTT. Amino acids: CASSLTGSGTGELFF.

This sequence joins TRBV4-2 and TRBJ1-1; D is unclear. Germline lookup yields CDR1 LGHNA and CDR2 YNFKEQ. There are 13 residues in the CDR3. Trimming shortened V by 0 bases and J by 3 bases, and 5 bases separated the two germline ends. The CDR3 protein is CASSQDVDTEAFF. The CDR3 DNA sequence: TGTGCCAGCAGCCAAGATGTAGACACTGAAGCTTTCTTT.

This chain connects TRBV7-2 to TRBJ2-7; TRBD2 matches at 11 bases. Germline CDR1 reads SGHTA; CDR2 reads FQGNSA. The CDR3 length is 14 residues. J was trimmed by 10 bases and V by 5 bases; bases with no gene match: 10. The CDR3 DNA is TGTGCCAGCAGCCAGACTAGCGGGACCTTCTCTCAGTACTTC. This sequence encodes CASSQTSGTFSQYF.

The chain links TRBV28 to TRBJ2-1; TRBD2 is a possible D gene (5 bases). The CDR3 has 12 amino acids. Germline V lookup: CDR1 MDHEN, CDR2 SYDVKM. The V gene lost 3 bases and the J gene lost 6 bases, with 6 bases spanning the gap. In DNA form, the CDR3 reads TGTGCCAGCAGTTTCGGGGTCAATGAGCAGTTCTTC. Translated, it gives CASSFGVNEQFF.

The rearrangement uses TRBV19 and TRBJ1-2; 8 bases are shared with TRBD1. The CDR3 is made up of 15 amino acids. With V trimmed by 6 bases and J by 0 bases, 6 bases remained unmatched. From germline, CDR1 is LNHDA and CDR2 SQIVND (reference sequence). The CDR3: CASSPTGAANYGYTF. Here the CDR3 DNA reads TGTGCCAGTAGCCCGACAGGGGCAGCTAACTATGGCTACACCTTC.

This clone has just one count. The CDR3 DNA sequence: TGTGCCAGTAGTATAGAGGGACAGAGATACAATGAGCAGTTCTTC. The encoded protein is CASSIEGQRYNEQFF. This rearrangement joins TRBV19 to TRBJ2-1, with 7 bases lining up with TRBD1. The CDR3 covers 15 residues. In germline, CDR1 is LNHDA, CDR2 SQIVND (reference sequence). V was pared by 0 bases and J by 4 bases, with 3 bases of the junction left unmatched.